These 21 T cell receptor beta chains originate from one sample sequenced in a study of blood T cell repertoires in COVID-19. Sequenced by immunoSEQ multiplex PCR; TCRdb stores in-frame clones only, minus some. The sample records under 200,000 clones, 80% to 85% being singletons. Sequencing used peripheral blood. These receptors came from a woman in her 40s with acute or convalescent COVID-19.

V gene TRBV3-1 (or the pseudogene TRBV3-2) combines with J gene TRBJ1-3; maybe TRBD1 (5 bases). V shed 2 bases and J shed 5 bases, with 13 bases lying between them. There are 15 residues in the CDR3. Germline values: CDR1 LGHDT, CDR2 YNNKEL (reference sequence). This CDR3 is CASSQPRGLRNTIYF. The CDR3 DNA is TGTGCCAGCAGCCAACCCCGGGGGTTGCGAAACACCATATATTTT.

This clone was detected once. The chain combines TRBV7-2 with TRBJ1-1; D remains ambiguous. The CDR3 totals 13 residues. CDR1 is SGHTA, CDR2 FQGNSA, per germline. The germline V and J ends were trimmed by 4 bases and 1 base, with 7 bases remaining between them. The CDR3 loop is CASSSDSNTEAFF. CDR3 DNA: TGTGCCAGCAGCTCGGACTCGAACACTGAAGCTTTCTTT.

This clone was seen a handful of times. The chain couples TRBV27 to TRBJ2-7; D not resolved. CDR1 and CDR2 (germline): MNHEY, SMNVEV (reference sequence). The CDR3 has 13 amino acids. The ends were cut back, 2 bases at V and 3 bases at J, with 8 bases in the middle. For the CDR3, the DNA is TGTGCCAGCAGTTTAACCCCCAGCTACGAGCAGTACTTC. Residues: CASSLTPSYEQYF.

V gene TRBV7-9 combines with J gene TRBJ2-7; 9 nucleotides match TRBD1. This CDR3 is built from 14 residues. Unmatched junction bases numbered 8, after V lost 5 bases and J lost 6 bases. Germline CDR1 is SEHNR and CDR2 is FQNEAQ (reference sequence). CDR3 sequence reads: CASSPDRGESEQYF. CDR3 bases: TGTGCCAGCAGCCCGGACAGGGGAGAATCCGAGCAGTACTTC.

The genes are TRBV27 and TRBJ1-6, with TRBD1 as a possible D gene (6 bases). The CDR3 runs to 14 residues. V was cut by 4 bases and J by 6 bases, with 10 bases left in between. CDR1 and CDR2 (germline): MNHEY, SMNVEV (reference sequence). CDR3 coding DNA: TGTGCCAGCAGTTCAGACAGGTCTAATTCACCCCTCCACTTT. This encodes CASSSDRSNSPLHF.

The table lists this clone with a count of one. The CDR3 bases are TGTGCCACCAGTCCGGGGGGGGCCACCGGGGAGCTGTTTTTT. This codes for CATSPGGATGELFF. The rearrangement joins TRBV24-1 to TRBJ2-2; TRBD2 matches 8 bases. The germline V gene encodes CDR1 KGHDR and CDR2 SFDVKD. The CDR3 covers 14 residues. The V and J ends lost 6 bases and 4 bases, in that order; junction bases with no gene match: 3.

V and J are TRBV19 and TRBJ2-1; maybe TRBD1 (6 bases). Trimming took 4 bases from V and 8 from J, leaving 12 bases between them. In germline, CDR1 is LNHDA, CDR2 SQIVND (reference sequence). The CDR3 totals 13 residues. The CDR3 sequence is CASSRNRAYEQFF. The DNA for the CDR3 is TGTGCCAGTAGTAGGAACAGGGCCTATGAGCAGTTCTTC.

The chain couples TRBV14 to TRBJ2-7; 7 nucleotides align to TRBD2. Trimming cost V 1 base and J 1 base; bases outside gene matches: 4. Per germline, CDR1 SGHDN and CDR2 FVKESK. The length of the CDR3 is 15 residues. CDR3 sequence reads: CASSQGGGPSYEQYF. DNA of the CDR3: TGTGCCAGCAGCCAAGGGGGGGGACCTTCCTACGAGCAGTACTTC.

The chain has TRBV27 and TRBJ2-7, with D possibly TRBD1 on 6 matching bases. The CDR3 has 13 amino acids. V was pared by 5 bases and J by 6 bases, with 14 bases between. CDR1 and CDR2 (germline): MNHEY, SMNVEV (reference sequence). The CDR3 loop reads CASSPLTGIEQYF. The CDR3, as DNA: TGTGCCAGCAGTCCCCTTACAGGGATCGAGCAGTACTTC.

The chain employs TRBV5-1 and TRBJ1-1; D is possibly TRBD1 (6 bases). In germline, CDR1 is SGHRS, CDR2 YFSETQ. The V gene lost 6 bases and the J gene lost 1 base, with 10 bases spanning the gap. This CDR3 is built from 13 residues. CDR3 coding DNA: TGCGCCAGCAAGGACAGATGGAACACTGAAGCTTTCTTT. Encoded protein: CASKDRWNTEAFF.

The chain recombines TRBV27 with TRBJ2-7, with 7 bases lining up with TRBD2. Germline values: CDR1 MNHEY, CDR2 SMNVEV (reference sequence). The CDR3 loop spans 15 amino acids. V was pared by 5 bases and J by 3 bases, with 10 bases of the junction left unmatched. CDR3 in amino acids: CASSQLASGLYEQYF. The CDR3 DNA sequence: TGTGCCAGCAGTCAACTTGCTAGCGGCCTCTACGAGCAGTACTTC.

This rearrangement joins TRBV6-5 to TRBJ1-1; D is ambiguous. The length of the CDR3 is 15 residues. Trimming shortened V by 5 bases and J by 1 base, and 14 bases separated the two germline ends. The germline V gene has CDR1 MNHEY and CDR2 SVGAGI. The CDR3 bases are TGTGCCAGCAGTCGGAACAACAGCCCGAACACTGAAGCTTTCTTT. It is translated as CASSRNNSPNTEAFF.

V is TRBV6-1 and J is TRBJ1-6; 7 bases are a match to TRBD1. Germline V CDR1 and CDR2: MNHNS, SASEGT. V was clipped by 2 bases and J by 6 bases; unmatched bases: 4. The CDR3 is made up of 15 amino acids. The CDR3 sequence is CASSEWGQINSPLHF. The CDR3 coding sequence is TGTGCCAGCAGTGAATGGGGACAGATTAATTCACCCCTCCACTTT.

The J gene is TRBJ2-4, the V gene TRBV5-1; 15 bases fit TRBD2. J was trimmed by 7 bases and V by 4 bases; bases with no gene match: 6. The CDR3 is 16 amino acids. Germline V gene lookup returns CDR1 SGHRS and CDR2 YFSETQ. As DNA, the CDR3 is TGCGCCAGCAGCCCCTTAGGGACTAGCGGGGGGAACATTCAGTACTTC. Its protein is CASSPLGTSGGNIQYF.

The chain joins TRBV5-6 to TRBJ2-7, with D possibly matching TRBD2 (5 bases). There are 13 residues in the CDR3. In germline, CDR1 is SGHDT, CDR2 YYEEEE. With 4 bases removed from V and 6 bases from J, the gap between germline ends came to 14 bases. The CDR3 bases are TGTGCCAGCAGCCGCGGGTCTACCCTCGAGCAGTACTTC. Translating it yields CASSRGSTLEQYF. The variable domain in full, completed from reference TRBV5-6 and TRBJ2-7, reads DAGVTQSPTHLIKTRGQQVTLRCSPKSGHDTVSWYQQALGQGPQFIFQYYEEEERQRGNFPDRFSGHQFPNYSSELNVNALLLGDSALYLCASSRGSTLEQYFGPGTRLTVT.

V usage is TRBV29-1 and J usage is TRBJ2-2; the D gene is possibly TRBD1 (5 bases). The germline V gene has CDR1 SQVTM and CDR2 ANQGSEA. Trimming took 4 bases from V and 1 from J, leaving 7 bases between them. The CDR3 contains 13 residues. The CDR3 nucleotides are TGCAGCGTTGCAGGGATGAACACCGGGGAGCTGTTTTTT. Protein product: CSVAGMNTGELFF.

This clone was picked up one time. The rearrangement links TRBV5-4 to TRBJ1-5, with D hard to call. The V end was cut by 4 bases, the J end by 2 bases, with 13 bases between. CDR1 SGHNT and CDR2 YYREEE come from the germline V gene (reference sequence). This CDR3 comprises 15 residues. In DNA form, the CDR3 reads TGTGCCAGCAGCCTTACACCGGCGGGCAATCAGCCCCAGCATTTT. Translated: CASSLTPAGNQPQHF.

This clone turned up a few times. V is TRBV29-1 and J is TRBJ1-1; D is ambiguous. Trimming shortened V by 3 bases and J by 9 bases, and 14 bases separated the two germline ends. The V gene's germline CDR1 is SQVTM and CDR2 ANQGSEA. The CDR3 totals 12 residues. CDR3 region: CSVDETDSKAFF. The CDR3 DNA reads as TGCAGCGTTGATGAGACCGACTCTAAAGCTTTCTTT.

The V gene is TRBV9, the J gene TRBJ2-1; 7 bases are shared with TRBD2. J lost 5 bases, V lost 1 base, and 3 bases had no gene match. The germline CDR1 and CDR2 sequences are SGDLS and YYNGEE. CDR3 size: 14 residues. CDR3 protein: CASSVRGSNNEQFF. The DNA of the CDR3 is TGTGCCAGCAGCGTACGCGGGAGCAACAATGAGCAGTTCTTC.

V is TRBV2 and J is TRBJ1-2; D gene uncertain. Trimming removed 7 bases at V and 2 bases at J, with 11 bases between. The CDR3 sequence is 13 residues long. Germline V gene data show CDR1 as SNHLY and CDR2 as FYNNEI. The CDR3: CASKRDQNYGYTF. CDR3 nucleotides: TGTGCCAGCAAGAGGGATCAAAACTATGGCTACACCTTC.

This chain joins TRBV28 and TRBJ1-1; the D gene is possibly TRBD1 (5 bases). Between the trimmed V and J ends, which lost 3 bases and 8 bases, there was a span of 16 bases. This CDR3 is 14 amino acids long. Germline CDR1 MDHEN, CDR2 SYDVKM. CDR3 bases: TGTGCCAGCAGTTTCGGGTCCTCTGGGGCCGAAGCTTTCTTT. Residues: CASSFGSSGAEAFF. The whole variable domain, filled in from reference TRBV28 and TRBJ1-1, reads DVKVTQSSRYLVKRTGEKVFLECVQDMDHENMFWYRQDPGLGLRLIYFSYDVKMKEKGDIPEGYSVSREKKERFSLILESASTNQTSMYLCASSFGSSGAEAFFGQGTRLTVV.